The clone carrying this TCR beta chain appeared a few times. Its antigen is as yet unknown. The data stem from a study of T cells in Graves' hyperthyroidism and ophthalmopathy. Ophthalmopathy patients had moderate-to-severe active disease, CAS ≥3, NOSPECS ≥4, and disease duration under 3 months. The investigators amplified TCR beta CDR3 regions from RNA transcripts. Initially, a first-round RT-PCR of the TCR CDR3 employed the HTBI primer set. TCRdb used MiXCR to reprocess the multiplex PCR reads, holding one entry per CDR3 protein. The table shows about 410,000 distinct CDR3 sequences, with 14% to 15% occurring only once. Notes on the study in general: Progression to ophthalmopathy was predicted a median of approximately seven months early.

The junction had 4 bases not matched to a gene; V was cut back by 9 bases and J by 5 bases. Germline loops: CDR1 LNHDA, CDR2 SQIVND (reference sequence). This CDR3 spans 12 amino acids. This chain joins TRBV19 and TRBJ1-5; 7 bases are a match to TRBD1. Sequencing was performed on blood. The sequence was obtained from a man aged 18 to 29 with Graves' ophthalmopathy. CDR3 coding DNA: TGTGCCAGCAAGGACAGGTATCAGCCCCAGCATTTT. Encoded protein: CASKDRYQPQHF.